The next 28 T cell receptor beta chains were all read from a single sample in a study of blood T cell repertoires in COVID-19. Measured with immunoSEQ multiplex PCR; TCRdb has only the in-frame clones, and not every one. The sample comprises 100,000 to 110,000 clones, about nine tenths of which are singletons, and 2% to 2.5% rests with the top ten. Sequencing was carried out using peripheral blood. These receptors originate from a man aged 45-65 years with active COVID-19.

The V call is TRBV29-1, the J call TRBJ2-1; possible D gene TRBD2, 6 bases. In germline, CDR1 is SQVTM, CDR2 ANQGSEA. Trimming took off 4 bases at V and 0 bases at J, with 7 bases between the two ends. The CDR3 extends over 13 amino acids. The CDR3 nucleotides are TGCAGCGTTGTGACTAGCTCCTACAATGAGCAGTTCTTC. Translating it yields CSVVTSSYNEQFF.

The chain has TRBV18 and TRBJ2-3, with D perhaps TRBD2 (5 bases). Germline CDR1 and CDR2: KGHSH and LQKENI. This CDR3 comprises 15 residues. The ends were cut back, 2 bases at V and 2 bases at J, with 11 bases in the middle. The DNA for the CDR3 is TGTGCCAGCTCACCAGACGGAGGCCCCACAGATACGCAGTATTTT. Translating gives CASSPDGGPTDTQYF.

The chain uses TRBV19 and TRBJ1-2; 9 nucleotides agree with TRBD1. The trim removed 9 bases at V and 2 bases at J, leaving 7 bases unmatched. This CDR3 is built from 14 residues. Germline V gene data show CDR1 as LNHDA and CDR2 as SQIVND (reference sequence). In DNA, the CDR3 is TGTGCCAGCAACTGGGACAGGGTGAACTATGGCTACACCTTC. Its protein product is CASNWDRVNYGYTF.

This clone was counted a single time. The rearrangement joins TRBV18 to TRBJ1-3; 10 bases fit TRBD1. This CDR3 spans 17 amino acids. V lost 6 bases, J lost 0 bases, and 8 bases stayed unmatched. Per the germline V gene, CDR1 is KGHSH and CDR2 is LQKENI. The CDR3 protein is CASSPGTGATSGNTIYF. The CDR3 bases are TGTGCCAGCTCCCCCGGGACAGGGGCCACCTCTGGAAACACCATATATTTT.

The chain uses TRBV19 and TRBJ2-1, with 8 bases that match TRBD2. J gave up 8 bases and V 5 bases, and 11 bases lay outside the gene matches. Germline V gene data show CDR1 as LNHDA and CDR2 as SQIVND (reference sequence). The CDR3 loop spans 15 amino acids. The CDR3 loop is CASSVSGTGRDEQFF. CDR3 coding DNA: TGTGCCAGTAGTGTTAGCGGGACCGGACGTGATGAGCAGTTCTTC.

This chain uses TRBV27 with TRBJ2-3; D perhaps matches TRBD1 (5 bases). This CDR3 has 15 amino acids. The germline V gene has CDR1 MNHEY and CDR2 SMNVEV (reference sequence). The V end lost 3 bases, the J end lost 9 bases, and 19 bases lay between the germline ends. CDR3 sequence (DNA): TGTGCCAGCAGTTTGAGGCCTCTCCAGGGATTGACGCAGTATTTT. Residues: CASSLRPLQGLTQYF.

The chain uses TRBV11-2 and TRBJ2-1; no clear D gene. Germline V lookup: CDR1 SGHAT, CDR2 FQNNGV. The CDR3 covers 12 residues. Trimming took off 1 base at V and 9 bases at J, with 7 bases between the two ends. CDR3 in amino acids: CASSLVVAEQFF. In nucleotides, the CDR3 is TGTGCCAGCAGCTTAGTGGTGGCTGAGCAGTTCTTC.

This clone was seen once. The genes are TRBV12-3 or TRBV12-4 and TRBJ2-3; D gene uncertain. V was clipped by 6 bases and J by 2 bases, with 6 bases between them. The CDR3 is 12 residues long. The CDR3 protein is CASRANTDTQYF. DNA for the CDR3: TGTGCCAGCAGAGCGAACACAGATACGCAGTATTTT.

This clone was seen just once. The chain combines TRBV5-1 with TRBJ2-3; D possibly corresponds to TRBD1 (7 bases). The ends were cut back, 6 bases at V and 2 bases at J, with 16 bases in the middle. The CDR3 length is 15 residues. Germline loops: CDR1 SGHRS, CDR2 YFSETQ. The CDR3 loop is CASTTEGAFTDTQYF. The CDR3 region has the DNA TGCGCCAGCACGACGGAGGGGGCTTTCACAGATACGCAGTATTTT.

CDR3 in amino acids: CATSDLTPSGPSSYNEQFF. DNA for the CDR3: TGTGCCACCAGTGATTTGACGCCTAGCGGCCCAAGCTCCTACAATGAGCAGTTCTTC. The chain employs TRBV24-1 and TRBJ2-1; 7 bases map to TRBD2. J lost 0 bases, V lost 0 bases, and 10 bases had no gene match. CDR1 and CDR2 from the germline V gene are KGHDR and SFDVKD. CDR3 length equals 19 residues.

In this sample, this clone turned up once. The chain couples TRBV10-3 to TRBJ2-7; possible D gene TRBD1, 6 bases. V lost 4 bases and J lost 2, with 9 bases in between. The CDR3 contains 13 residues. Per germline, CDR1 ENHRY and CDR2 SYGVKD. CDR3 nucleotides: TGTGCCATCAGTGTCGGGACAACCTACGAGCAGTACTTC. It yields the protein CAISVGTTYEQYF.

In this sample, this clone turned up once. Compared with germline, one end of the junction differs, possibly owing to a read error. DNA for the CDR3: TGTGCCAGCAGCTCCTACGGACCCCGGGGATTC. Its translation is CASSSYGPRGF. The J gene is TRBJ2-7, the V gene TRBV12-3 or TRBV12-4, with a possible D match to TRBD2 (5 bases). CDR3 length: 11 amino acids.

The V call is TRBV27, the J call TRBJ2-2; D ambiguous. V dropped 3 bases and J dropped 7 bases, with 12 bases sitting between them. This CDR3 is 14 amino acids long. CDR1 and CDR2 from the germline V gene are MNHEY and SMNVEV (reference sequence). The CDR3 protein is CASSFTDSFGELFF. The DNA of the CDR3 is TGTGCCAGCAGTTTTACCGACTCGTTCGGGGAGCTGTTTTTT.

As concerns this clone: An end of the junction does not agree with germline; a read error may underlie this. The rearrangement joins TRBV29-1 to TRBJ2-2, with a weak D call TRBD1 (6 bases). The CDR3 sequence is 16 residues long. Germline values: CDR1 SQVTM, CDR2 ANQGSEA. The CDR3 DNA follows: TGCAGCGTTCAAAAAAACACAGGGTATAACAGCGGGGAGCTGTTTTTT. Its protein product is CSVQKNTGYNSGELFF.

The rearrangement joins TRBV10-3 to TRBJ2-3; D unclear. V was trimmed by 0 bases and J by 4 bases, leaving 5 bases between them. Germline V gene lookup returns CDR1 ENHRY and CDR2 SYGVKD. CDR3 length: 13 residues. The CDR3: CAISESGADTQYF. The CDR3 nucleotides are TGTGCCATCAGTGAGTCGGGCGCAGATACGCAGTATTTT.

V is TRBV6-5 and J is TRBJ1-2; 10 positions agree with TRBD1. Trimming took 5 bases from V and 2 from J; bases not matched to a gene: 5. The CDR3 spans 15 residues. The germline V gene encodes CDR1 MNHEY and CDR2 SVGAGI. This chain's CDR3 is CASSNPGQGNYGYTF. For the CDR3, the DNA is TGTGCCAGCAGTAACCCGGGACAGGGGAACTATGGCTACACCTTC.

The chain joins TRBV4-1 to TRBJ2-1; perhaps TRBD2 as D (6 bases). The CDR3 runs to 15 residues. Germline V CDR1 and CDR2: MGHRA, YSYEKL. V shed 4 bases and J shed 0 bases, with 10 bases lying between them. CDR3 DNA: TGCGCCAGCAGCCTCGGGGGATTCTCCTACAATGAGCAGTTCTTC. Translating it yields CASSLGGFSYNEQFF.

Here the CDR3 reads CASSEVESKNIQYF. The CDR3 DNA sequence: TGTGCCAGCAGTGAAGTAGAATCCAAAAACATTCAGTACTTC. V is TRBV6-1 and J is TRBJ2-4; D remains ambiguous. The V end lost 1 base, the J end lost 2 bases, and 6 bases lay between the germline ends. The CDR3 is 14 residues long. Per the germline V gene, CDR1 is MNHNS and CDR2 is SASEGT.

The CDR3 is CASSFTGGFNQPQHF. In nucleotides, the CDR3 is TGTGCCAGCAGCTTCACAGGGGGCTTCAATCAGCCCCAGCATTTT. The chain employs TRBV5-8 and TRBJ1-5, with 9 bases fitting TRBD1. The CDR3 spans 15 residues. Trimming took 2 bases from V and 3 from J; bases not matched to a gene: 3. Germline loops: CDR1 SGHTS, CDR2 YDEGEE.

This chain links TRBV7-9 with TRBJ1-5; D call uncertain. With 4 bases removed from V and 0 bases from J, the gap between germline ends came to 16 bases. This CDR3 spans 17 amino acids. CDR1 is SEHNR and CDR2 is FQNEAQ in the germline V gene (reference sequence). The DNA for the CDR3 is TGTGCCAGCAGCTCCTCAAAGAGCGAATATAGCAATCAGCCCCAGCATTTT. It is translated as CASSSSKSEYSNQPQHF.

The rearrangement links TRBV11-2 to TRBJ2-1, with a weak D call TRBD1 (5 bases). Trimming shortened V by 6 bases and J by 0 bases, and 30 bases separated the two germline ends. In germline, CDR1 is SGHAT, CDR2 FQNNGV. The CDR3 is made up of 21 amino acids. In DNA, the CDR3 is TGTGCCAGCAGTTACGGAAAAGTGCTGCGTAGGGGCAGGGTCTCCTACAATGAGCAGTTCTTC. Protein product: CASSYGKVLRRGRVSYNEQFF. Full variable domain (missing parts from reference TRBV11-2 and TRBJ2-1): EAGVAQSPRYKIIEKRQSVAFWCNPISGHATLYWYQQILGQGPKLLIQFQNNGVVDDSQLPKDRFSAERLKGVDSTLKIQPAKLEDSAVYLCASSYGKVLRRGRVSYNEQFFGPGTRLTVL.

This chain uses TRBV7-9 with TRBJ1-2; 8 bases map to TRBD1. V lost 3 bases, J lost 13 bases, and 7 bases stayed unmatched. CDR1 is SEHNR, CDR2 FQNEAQ, per germline (reference sequence). CDR3 length: 12 residues. The CDR3 loop reads CASSFRGTGSTF. CDR3 nucleotides: TGTGCCAGCAGCTTTAGAGGGACAGGAAGCACCTTC.

The chain employs TRBV2 and TRBJ1-5; no reliable D call. V lost 7 bases and J 3 bases, leaving 10 bases between the germline ends. The CDR3 has 13 amino acids. CDR1 and CDR2 from the germline V gene are SNHLY and FYNNEI. The CDR3 DNA reads TGTGCCAGCATCGTTGGCCTCAATCAGCCCCAGCATTTT. Translating gives CASIVGLNQPQHF.

J is TRBJ1-4 and V is TRBV19; no definite D call. The CDR3 loop spans 16 amino acids. The ends were cut back, 7 bases at V and 0 bases at J, with 15 bases in the middle. Germline V lookup: CDR1 LNHDA, CDR2 SQIVND (reference sequence). The CDR3 coding sequence is TGTGCCAGTATTCCGGGGATAGGATCAACTAATGAAAAACTGTTTTTT. This encodes CASIPGIGSTNEKLFF.

The chain carries TRBV7-9 and TRBJ2-7; 8 bases line up with TRBD1. CDR3 length: 14 amino acids. V shed 1 base, J shed 5 bases, and the junction held 4 bases outside the gene matches. The germline CDR1 and CDR2 sequences are SEHNR and FQNEAQ (reference sequence). The CDR3: CASSLGQGAHEQYF. The CDR3, as DNA: TGTGCCAGCAGCTTAGGGCAGGGGGCCCACGAGCAGTACTTC.

The chain carries TRBV11-2 and TRBJ1-6; D gene ambiguous. CDR1 is SGHAT and CDR2 is FQNNGV in the germline V gene. The CDR3 is 19 amino acids. V was shortened by 5 bases and J by 7 bases, with 27 bases between the two germline ends. The CDR3 sequence: CASSPIIVSSSLLNSPLHF. For the CDR3, the DNA is TGTGCCAGCAGCCCTATAATAGTATCCTCCTCCCTATTGAATTCACCCCTCCACTTT. The variable domain in full, with the rest retrieved from reference TRBV11-2 and TRBJ1-6, is EAGVAQSPRYKIIEKRQSVAFWCNPISGHATLYWYQQILGQGPKLLIQFQNNGVVDDSQLPKDRFSAERLKGVDSTLKIQPAKLEDSAVYLCASSPIIVSSSLLNSPLHFGNGTRLTVT.

V and J are TRBV3-1 (or the pseudogene TRBV3-2) and TRBJ1-3; TRBD1 might be the D (5 bases). The length of the CDR3 is 13 residues. The germline V and J ends were trimmed by 7 bases and 0 bases, with 7 bases remaining between them. Per the germline V gene, CDR1 is LGHDT and CDR2 is YNNKEL (reference sequence). The CDR3 coding sequence is TGTGCCAGCATGGACACCTCTGGAAACACCATATATTTT. Translation gives CASMDTSGNTIYF.

The rearrangement links TRBV5-1 to TRBJ2-3; TRBD1 might be the D (6 bases). The germline V gene has CDR1 SGHRS and CDR2 YFSETQ. The CDR3 sequence is 15 residues long. V gave up 3 bases and J gave up 4 bases, with 15 bases separating them. The CDR3, as DNA: TGCGCCAGCAGCTACGACGGCAGGGGCCCAGATACGCAGTATTTT. Protein sequence: CASSYDGRGPDTQYF. Full variable domain (rest looked up from reference TRBV5-1 and TRBJ2-3): KAGVTQTPRYLIKTRGQQVTLSCSPISGHRSVSWYQQTPGQGLQFLFEYFSETQRNKGNFPGRFSGRQFSNSRSEMNVSTLELGDSALYLCASSYDGRGPDTQYFGPGTRLTVL.